The 18 T cell receptor beta chains below were found in one sample sequenced in a study of blood T cell repertoires in COVID-19. The assay was immunoSEQ multiplex PCR, and TCRdb's table has in-frame clones only and misses some. The data contain 220,000 or so clones, about four fifths of them singletons. Specimen: PBMCs or T cells enriched from blood (not recorded which). The receptors originated from a middle-aged woman with acute COVID-19.

This rearrangement joins TRBV6-5 to TRBJ1-6; TRBD1 matches 9 bases. After removal of 4 bases from V and 11 bases from J, the junction contained 9 bases not matched to a gene. The CDR3 has 15 amino acids. Germline lookup yields CDR1 MNHEY and CDR2 SVGAGI. CDR3 sequence (DNA): TGTGCCAGCAGTTTGGAGGGGACAGGGTATCCACCCCTCCACTTT. Translation gives CASSLEGTGYPPLHF.

V and J are TRBV2 and TRBJ2-1; 12 nucleotides agree with TRBD2. V shed 6 bases, J shed 2 bases, and the junction held 8 bases outside the gene matches. Germline V gene sequence: CDR1 SNHLY, CDR2 FYNNEI. The CDR3 totals 17 residues. This CDR3 reads CASRHRLAGVTYNEQFF. The CDR3 bases are TGTGCCAGCAGACACAGACTAGCGGGAGTTACCTACAATGAGCAGTTCTTC. The full variable domain, its missing parts supplied by reference TRBV2 and TRBJ2-1, is EPEVTQTPSHQVTQMGQEVILRCVPISNHLYFYWYRQILGQKVEFLVSFYNNEISEKSEIFDDQFSVERPDGSNFTLKIRSTKLEDSAMYFCASRHRLAGVTYNEQFFGPGTRLTVL.

The chain carries TRBV12-3 or TRBV12-4 and TRBJ1-2, with D unclear. Trimming removed 6 bases at V and 4 bases at J, with 6 bases between. This CDR3 spans 11 amino acids. Written as DNA, the CDR3 is TGTGCCAGCAGCCGGTCCTATGGCTACACCTTC. This codes for CASSRSYGYTF.

The V and J genes are TRBV3-1 (or the pseudogene TRBV3-2) and TRBJ2-7; TRBD2 matches 13 bases. Germline V gene lookup returns CDR1 LGHDT and CDR2 YNNKEL (reference sequence). Trimming removed 1 base from V and 9 bases from J; junction bases left unmatched: 6. The CDR3 contains 15 residues. CDR3: CASSQGTSGRVGQYF. Written as DNA, the CDR3 is TGTGCCAGCAGCCAAGGGACTAGCGGGAGAGTCGGGCAGTACTTC.

V is TRBV9 and J is TRBJ2-1; 10 bases fit TRBD1. V was clipped by 2 bases and J by 4 bases; unmatched bases: 3. CDR3 size: 15 residues. CDR1 and CDR2 (germline): SGDLS, YYNGEE. CDR3 residues: CASSVGTGVYNEQFF. The CDR3, as DNA: TGTGCCAGCAGCGTCGGGACAGGGGTTTACAATGAGCAGTTCTTC.

The chain has TRBV5-1 and TRBJ2-5, with D perhaps matching TRBD2 (5 bases). V was pared by 1 base and J by 1 base, with 8 bases between. The CDR3 runs to 14 residues. Per the germline V gene, CDR1 is SGHRS and CDR2 is YFSETQ. The CDR3 sequence: CASSLLAIQETQYF. The CDR3 bases are TGCGCCAGCAGCTTGTTAGCGATCCAAGAGACCCAGTACTTC.

The chain is built from TRBV28 and TRBJ1-1; no clear D. Trimming took off 11 bases at V and 4 bases at J, with 11 bases between the two ends. Germline-derived CDR1 and CDR2 are MDHEN and SYDVKM. The CDR3 contains 11 residues. Here the CDR3 reads CAVEGATEAFF. The CDR3 coding sequence is TGTGCCGTCGAGGGTGCCACTGAAGCTTTCTTT.

This chain links TRBV5-1 with TRBJ1-2, with 7 bases aligning to TRBD1. The V gene end was trimmed by 4 bases and the J gene end by 7 bases; junction bases not matched to a gene: 10. The germline V gene has CDR1 SGHRS and CDR2 YFSETQ. This CDR3 is built from 14 residues. Here the CDR3 DNA reads TGCGCCAGCAGCACCACAGGGGAAGGACCTGGCTACACCTTC. Encoded protein: CASSTTGEGPGYTF.

The chain combines TRBV5-4 with TRBJ1-3; a possible D gene is TRBD1 (6 bases). V lost 2 bases to trimming and J lost 4 bases, with 10 bases between them. CDR3 length: 14 residues. CDR1 is SGHNT, CDR2 YYREEE, per germline (reference sequence). Here the CDR3 reads CASSLQGNGNTIYF. The CDR3 DNA reads as TGTGCCAGCAGCTTACAGGGAAACGGAAACACCATATATTTT. Full variable domain (outside the CDR3, taken from reference TRBV5-4 and TRBJ1-3): ETGVTQSPTHLIKTRGQQVTLRCSSQSGHNTVSWYQQALGQGPQFIFQYYREEENGRGNFPPRFSGLQFPNYSSELNVNALELDDSALYLCASSLQGNGNTIYFGEGSWLTVV.

This clone was observed once. V usage is TRBV6-1 and J usage is TRBJ1-6; no clear D. The germline gives CDR1 MNHNS, CDR2 SASEGT. Trimming cost V 2 bases and J 5 bases, with 4 bases left between them. This CDR3 contains 13 residues. The CDR3 DNA follows: TGTGCCAGCAGTGAACTTGATAATTCACCCCTCCACTTT. Its translation: CASSELDNSPLHF.

This clone was seen only once. The rearrangement uses TRBV2 and TRBJ1-6; TRBD1 might be the D (6 bases). V was clipped by 4 bases and J by 5 bases, with 9 bases between them. The germline CDR1 and CDR2 sequences are SNHLY and FYNNEI. The CDR3 length is 14 residues. The CDR3 here is CASSGQVNNSPLHF. CDR3 coding DNA: TGTGCCAGCAGTGGACAGGTGAATAATTCACCCCTCCACTTT. Supplemented by reference TRBV2 and TRBJ1-6, the full variable domain reads EPEVTQTPSHQVTQMGQEVILRCVPISNHLYFYWYRQILGQKVEFLVSFYNNEISEKSEIFDDQFSVERPDGSNFTLKIRSTKLEDSAMYFCASSGQVNNSPLHFGNGTRLTVT.

The chain combines TRBV12-5 with TRBJ2-1; TRBD2 might be the D (6 bases). Germline values: CDR1 LGHNT, CDR2 FRNRAP. The CDR3 totals 13 residues. V was cut by 3 bases and J by 7 bases, with 10 bases left in between. For the CDR3, the DNA is TGTGCTAGTGGTTTCGCGGGGTGGAATGAGCAGTTCTTC. Its translation is CASGFAGWNEQFF.

This clone was found once. This chain links TRBV19 with TRBJ2-3, with 7 bases fitting TRBD2. V dropped 6 bases and J dropped 5; count of bases not matched to a gene: 8. CDR3 length: 14 residues. In germline, CDR1 is LNHDA, CDR2 SQIVND (reference sequence). The CDR3 DNA reads TGTGCCAGTAGCTGGGAGGGCCGGGGAGATACGCAGTATTTT. It specifies CASSWEGRGDTQYF.

The rearrangement joins TRBV18 to TRBJ1-4; a weak D match, TRBD1 (6 bases). Per the germline V gene, CDR1 is KGHSH and CDR2 is LQKENI. V was trimmed by 4 bases and J by 4 bases, leaving 10 bases between them. The CDR3 is 14 amino acids. This CDR3 is CASSRGQLNEKLFF. The DNA of the CDR3 is TGTGCCAGCTCACGCGGACAGCTTAATGAAAAACTGTTTTTT.

This sequence joins TRBV6-5 and TRBJ1-6; TRBD1 might be the D (6 bases). The CDR3 length is 13 residues. The V and J ends lost 8 bases and 2 bases respectively, with 7 bases between them. CDR1 is MNHEY, CDR2 SVGAGI, per germline. The CDR3 loop is CASYRAYNSPLHF. In nucleotides, the CDR3 is TGTGCCAGCTACAGGGCCTATAATTCACCCCTCCACTTT.

The chain is built from TRBV15 and TRBJ2-4, with 10 nucleotides matching TRBD1. V shed 5 bases and J 9 bases; nucleotides not matched to a gene: 10. The germline CDR1 and CDR2 sequences are LNHNV and YYDKDF (reference sequence). The CDR3 loop spans 15 amino acids. In nucleotides, the CDR3 is TGTGCCACCAGCGGACCTCCGGGACAGGGGACCATTCAGTACTTC. Translating it yields CATSGPPGQGTIQYF.

The chain has TRBV7-8 and TRBJ1-6; TRBD1 matches 9 bases. The CDR3 is made up of 13 amino acids. V was pared by 4 bases and J by 17 bases, with 9 bases of the junction left unmatched. The germline gives CDR1 SGHVS, CDR2 FQNEAQ. Here the CDR3 DNA reads TGTGCCAGCAGCTCTTGGGACAGGGCGCAGGTCCACTTT. Protein product: CASSSWDRAQVHF.

The chain carries TRBV4-3 and TRBJ1-2; the match to TRBD1 covers 12 bases. Germline values: CDR1 LGHNA, CDR2 YSLEER. J lost 8 bases, V lost 0 bases, and 10 bases had no gene match. The CDR3 has 17 residues. The CDR3 protein is CASSQDPGQGAGRGYTF. CDR3 DNA sequence: TGCGCCAGCAGCCAAGACCCGGGACAGGGGGCGGGAAGGGGCTACACCTTC.